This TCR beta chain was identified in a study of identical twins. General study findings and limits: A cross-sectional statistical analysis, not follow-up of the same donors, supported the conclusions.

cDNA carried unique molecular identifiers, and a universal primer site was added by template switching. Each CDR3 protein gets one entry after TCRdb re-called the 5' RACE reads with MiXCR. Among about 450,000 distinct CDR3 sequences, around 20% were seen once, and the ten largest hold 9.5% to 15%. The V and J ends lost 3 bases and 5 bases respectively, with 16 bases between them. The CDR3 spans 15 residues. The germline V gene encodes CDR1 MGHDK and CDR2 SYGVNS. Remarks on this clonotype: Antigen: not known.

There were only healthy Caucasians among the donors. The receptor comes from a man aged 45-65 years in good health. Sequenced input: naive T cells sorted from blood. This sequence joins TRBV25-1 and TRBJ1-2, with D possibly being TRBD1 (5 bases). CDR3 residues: CASSDSYGRGYGYTF. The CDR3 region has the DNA TGTGCCAGCAGTGACTCTTATGGGAGGGGTTATGGCTACACCTTC.